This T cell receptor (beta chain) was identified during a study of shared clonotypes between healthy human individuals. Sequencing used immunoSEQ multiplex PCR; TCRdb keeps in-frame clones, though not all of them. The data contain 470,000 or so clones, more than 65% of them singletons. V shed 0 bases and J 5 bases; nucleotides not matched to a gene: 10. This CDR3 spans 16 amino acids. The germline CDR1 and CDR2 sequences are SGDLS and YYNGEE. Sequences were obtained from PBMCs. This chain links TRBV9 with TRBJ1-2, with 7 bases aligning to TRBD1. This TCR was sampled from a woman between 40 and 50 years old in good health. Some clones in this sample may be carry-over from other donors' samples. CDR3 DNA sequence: TGTGCCAGCAGCGTAGGGGCTGGACAGGCGTGGTATGGCTACACCTTC. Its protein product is CASSVGAGQAWYGYTF.